Many counts were recorded for the clone carrying this T cell receptor (beta chain). Its target is unknown. The sample belongs to a study of T-cell reconstitution after alpha-beta-depleted transplantation in children. Unique molecular identifiers were incorporated during preparation of the TCRbeta library. In TCRdb, the PCR reads were re-called with MiXCR into one record per CDR3 protein. Of approximately 800,000 distinct CDR3 sequences listed, less than 20% are singletons. Study-level points and caveats: Several hundred expanded graft clones reportedly gave rise to the alpha-beta T cells present about two months after transplant. Certain patients had high TCRbeta diversity at day 60, and it came from recipient T cells and thymic progenitors that survived. At the one-year point after transplant, T-cell counts and TCRbeta diversity were found to come mostly from T cells that had been newly produced.

The source was PBMCs, mostly from graft donor cells, collected 360 days after TCRalphabeta/CD19-depleted stem cell transplant. The receptor's source is a male patient younger than 18 who had a stem cell transplant for acute lymphoblastic leukemia, so the T cells may come from the graft donor.

CDR3 bases: TGTGCCAGCAGAGGGGGGGCAGATACGCAGTATTTT. Amino acid sequence: CASRGGADTQYF. The chain carries TRBV12-3 or TRBV12-4 and TRBJ2-3; a weak D match, TRBD2 (7 bases). CDR3 length: 12 amino acids. V was cut by 6 bases and J by 4 bases, with 8 bases left in between.